One and the same sample provided the 12 T cell receptor beta chains below, sequenced in a study of CD8+CD57+ T cells in acquired aplastic anemia. The patients chosen for sequencing had shown expansion of CD8+CD57+ cells (detected by flow cytometry). The template for TCR beta VDJ and CDR3 sequence profiling was genomic DNA. TCRdb fed the reads into MiXCR, producing one record per CDR3 protein. The sample gives around 150,000 distinct CDR3 sequences, 40% to 50% of which show up once; approximately 2.9% is in the top ten. Sequenced: sorted CD4+, CD8+, or CD8+CD57+ T cells (not recorded which) from PBMCs. These receptors originate from a human donor with aplastic anemia.

Ten or more counts support this clonotype. This sequence joins TRBV7-9 and TRBJ2-1; 10 positions agree with TRBD2. Germline V gene sequence: CDR1 SEHNR, CDR2 FQNEAQ (reference sequence). Germline trimming cut 2 bases from V and 7 bases from J; bases unmatched to any gene: 11. This CDR3 has 17 amino acids. In DNA form, the CDR3 reads TGTGCCAGCAGCTTAATCCTCCGGACTAGCGGAACAAATGAGCAGTTCTTC. This gives the protein CASSLILRTSGTNEQFF. The entire variable domain, with the rest obtained from reference TRBV7-9 and TRBJ2-1, is as follows: DTGVSQNPRHKITKRGQNVTFRCDPISEHNRLYWYRQTLGQGPEFLTYFQNEAQLEKSRLLSDRFSAERPKGSFSTLEIQRTEQGDSAMYLCASSLILRTSGTNEQFFGPGTRLTVL.

The table lists this clonotype with many counts. The CDR3 loop reads CASRGSGSGNTIYF. DNA for the CDR3: TGTGCCAGCAGGGGGAGTGGATCTGGAAACACCATATATTTT. The chain couples TRBV9 to TRBJ1-3; D remains ambiguous. Germline CDR1 SGDLS, CDR2 YYNGEE. The CDR3 sequence is 14 residues long. V was cut by 5 bases and J by 1 base, with 10 bases left in between.

V is TRBV10-3 and J is TRBJ2-3, with 9 bases identical to TRBD2. CDR3 length: 16 residues. Germline CDR1 is ENHRY and CDR2 is SYGVKD. The V and J ends lost 10 bases and 2 bases, in that order; junction bases with no gene match: 13. This CDR3 is CATQPSIAGDTDTQYF. The CDR3 DNA sequence: TGTGCCACACAGCCGAGCATAGCGGGAGACACAGATACGCAGTATTTT.

This clonotype appeared a few times. The germline gene is not matched at one end of the junction; a read error may be the cause. J is TRBJ1-1 and V is TRBV7-2; 8 nucleotides line up with TRBD1. Germline V gene lookup returns CDR1 SGHTA and CDR2 FQGNSA. The CDR3 has 14 amino acids. The chain's CDR3 is CAGSSGQGGTEAFF. The CDR3 DNA is TGTGCCGGCAGCTCCGGACAGGGAGGCACTGAAGCTTTCTTT.

This clonotype was seen ten or more times. The CDR3: CASNQGQVAYEQYF. The CDR3, as DNA: TGTGCCAGCAACCAGGGACAGGTGGCCTACGAGCAGTACTTC. The chain has TRBV2 and TRBJ2-7, with 8 nucleotides matching TRBD1. CDR1 is SNHLY, CDR2 FYNNEI, per germline. The junction had 7 bases not matched to a gene; V was cut back by 7 bases and J by 2 bases. The CDR3 contains 14 residues.

J is TRBJ2-5 and V is TRBV9, with D maybe TRBD1 (5 bases). V lost 2 bases and J lost 4, with 9 bases in between. The CDR3 runs to 13 residues. Germline values: CDR1 SGDLS, CDR2 YYNGEE. DNA of the CDR3: TGTGCCAGCAGCGTTAATGGGGCAGAGACCCAGTACTTC. Its translation: CASSVNGAETQYF.

This chain links TRBV7-8 with TRBJ1-1; D is unclear. This CDR3 comprises 16 residues. The germline gives CDR1 SGHVS, CDR2 FQNEAQ. The V and J ends lost 0 bases and 1 base respectively, with 12 bases between them. The CDR3 DNA reads TGTGCCAGCAGCTTAGCGCATTCCCTTGGGAACACTGAAGCTTTCTTT. It yields the protein CASSLAHSLGNTEAFF.

To note about this clonotype: Just one base apart from a much larger clone, this may be a read error. The chain is built from TRBV5-1 and TRBJ2-3, with D possibly matching TRBD1 (6 bases). The CDR3 contains 15 residues. V lost 2 bases to trimming and J lost 0 bases, with 10 bases between them. The germline CDR1 and CDR2 sequences are SGHRS and YFSETQ. CDR3 residues: CASSFNRASTDTQYF. The CDR3 nucleotides are TGCGCCAGCAGCTTCAACAGGGCTAGCACAGATACGCAGTATTTT.

J is TRBJ1-2 and V is TRBV12-3 or TRBV12-4; D not certain. The CDR3 contains 12 residues. Trimming took off 5 bases at V and 9 bases at J, with 13 bases between the two ends. As DNA, the CDR3 is TGTGCCAGCAGTCCTCGGACGATACGCTACACCTTC. Protein sequence: CASSPRTIRYTF.

This clonotype was detected many times. The chain recombines TRBV19 with TRBJ2-7; D perhaps matches TRBD1 (6 bases). The CDR3 runs 15 residues. V lost 10 bases and J lost 2, with 21 bases in between. Germline assignment: CDR1 LNHDA and CDR2 SQIVND (reference sequence). The CDR3 region is CANRASDSGTYEQYF. The CDR3 coding sequence is TGTGCCAATCGCGCCTCGGACAGTGGTACCTACGAGCAGTACTTC.

This clonotype turned up a few times. The chain combines TRBV15 with TRBJ1-2; the D gene is possibly TRBD1 (5 bases). The CDR3 has 14 residues. The V end lost 5 bases, the J end lost 6 bases, and 16 bases lay between the germline ends. Germline-derived CDR1 and CDR2 are LNHNV and YYDKDF (reference sequence). The CDR3 DNA reads as TGTGCCACCAGCCGGAGCAGGGTACGACATGGCTACACCTTC. This encodes CATSRSRVRHGYTF. Drawing the rest from reference TRBV15 and TRBJ1-2, the complete variable domain is DAMVIQNPRYQVTQFGKPVTLSCSQTLNHNVMYWYQQKSSQAPKLLFHYYDKDFNNEADTPDNFQSRRPNTSFCFLDIRSPGLGDTAMYLCATSRSRVRHGYTFGSGTRLTVV.

This chain joins TRBV7-2 and TRBJ2-7; D is uncertain. The ends were cut back, 3 bases at V and 2 bases at J, with 14 bases in the middle. Per the germline V gene, CDR1 is SGHTA and CDR2 is FQGNSA. The CDR3 totals 15 residues. The CDR3, as DNA: TGTGCCAGCAGCTTTATCCCGGTCGGAACCTACGAGCAGTACTTC. It yields the protein CASSFIPVGTYEQYF.